Listed below are T cell receptor beta chains from one sample, sequenced in a study of T cell changes during pregnancy in multiple sclerosis. TCRdb's table, derived via immunoSEQ multiplex PCR, lists solely in-frame clones and lacks some. The data contain some 130,000 clones, roughly 95% of them singletons. The source was peripheral blood, collected after pregnancy. These receptors all come from a female donor with multiple sclerosis, enrolled in a pregnancy study. CDR3s include the opening cysteine and the closing phenylalanine or tryptophan. Fields, in order: CDR3 length, J gene, clone size, V gene, D gene, CDR3 protein, CDR3 DNA. The D gene is left open where the match is weak. Not all rows give a size; the values are once, few, many and, for expanded clones, a class.

>17|TRBJ2-7|.|TRBV4-3|TRBD2
CASSQDISPLLSGRQYF
TGCGCCAGCAGCCAAGATATCTCCCCCCTCCTTAGCGGGAGGCAGTACTTC
>14|TRBJ2-2|.|TRBV2|.
CASQGDSNTGELFF
TGTGCCAGCCAGGGGGACTCGAACACCGGGGAGCTGTTTTTT
>16|TRBJ2-5|.|TRBV5-1|.
CASSLGASVTQETQYF
TGCGCCAGCAGCTTGGGGGCTAGCGTTACACAAGAGACCCAGTACTTC
>15|TRBJ2-7|.|TRBV6-5|TRBD1
CASSRQGGGSYEQYF
TGTGCCAGCAGCCGACAGGGGGGTGGCTCCTACGAGCAGTACTTC
>13|TRBJ2-1|.|TRBV28|.
CASSLADYNEQFF
TGTGCCAGCAGTTTAGCGGACTACAATGAGCAGTTCTTC
>15|TRBJ2-7|.|TRBV18|TRBD2
CASSPATSGSYEQYF
TGTGCCAGCTCACCCGCGACTAGCGGGAGTTACGAGCAGTACTTC
>14|TRBJ2-5|.|TRBV5-6|TRBD1
CASSPGDSHGTQYF
TGTGCCAGCAGCCCTGGGGACAGTCATGGGACCCAGTACTTC
>17|TRBJ1-1|.|TRBV14|.
CASSQKSRNLLNTEAFF
TGTGCCAGCAGCCAAAAATCGCGGAATCTTCTGAACACTGAAGCTTTCTTT
>15|TRBJ2-7|.|TRBV5-1|.
CASSPHFGDSYEQYF
TGCGCCAGCAGCCCGCACTTCGGGGACTCCTACGAGCAGTACTTC
>13|TRBJ2-7|once|TRBV29-1|TRBD2
CSVVGAGGYEQYF
TGCAGCGTCGTCGGAGCGGGGGGCTACGAGCAGTACTTC
>16|TRBJ2-2|once|TRBV9|TRBD1
CASSVGTGGHTGELFF
TGTGCCAGCAGCGTAGGGACAGGGGGCCACACCGGGGAGCTGTTTTTT
>13|TRBJ1-1|.|TRBV10-3|.
CAISESRQTEAFF
TGTGCCATCAGTGAGTCGAGACAAACGGAAGCTTTCTTT
>11|TRBJ1-1|.|TRBV7-2|.
CASSQFTEAFF
TGTGCCAGCAGCCAATTCACTGAAGCTTTCTTT
>16|TRBJ1-3|.|TRBV5-6|TRBD1
CASSFWTGVSGNTIYF
TGTGCCAGCAGCTTTTGGACAGGGGTCTCTGGAAACACCATATATTTT
>15|TRBJ2-5|once|TRBV7-2|TRBD1
CASSPRDRGRETQYF
TGTGCCAGCAGCCCCCGGGACAGGGGAAGGGAGACCCAGTACTTC
>13|TRBJ1-2|.|TRBV5-1|.
CASSSQPNYGYTF
TGCGCCAGCAGCTCACAGCCCAACTATGGCTACACCTTC
>13|TRBJ1-1|.|TRBV6-5|.
CASSKRTYTEAFF
TGTGCCAGCAGTAAGAGAACCTACACTGAAGCTTTCTTT
>15|TRBJ2-2|once|TRBV9|TRBD1
CASSVVDRDTGELFF
TGTGCCAGCAGCGTAGTTGACAGGGACACCGGGGAGCTGTTTTTT
>14|TRBJ2-7|.|TRBV6-5|TRBD2
CASSRTDSGREQYF
TGTGCCAGCAGCCGTACAGATAGCGGGAGGGAACAGTACTTC
>15|TRBJ1-4|.|TRBV19|TRBD1
CASSTQGGSNEKLFF
TGTGCCAGTAGCACACAGGGGGGCTCTAATGAAAAACTGTTTTTT
>13|TRBJ2-1|.|TRBV30|.
CAWTRQAYNEQFF
TGTGCCTGGACCCGACAGGCCTACAATGAGCAGTTCTTC
>14|TRBJ1-2|.|TRBV19|.
CASTLSGTTDGYTF
TGTGCCAGTACCCTATCCGGCACGACAGATGGCTACACCTTC
>13|TRBJ2-3|.|TRBV19|.
CASNQGRTDTQYF
TGTGCCAGTAACCAGGGGCGCACAGATACGCAGTATTTT
>14|TRBJ1-2|.|TRBV7-9|.
CASSLSVGPRGYTF
TGTGCCAGCAGCTTGAGTGTCGGTCCTAGGGGCTACACCTTC
>13|TRBJ1-4|.|TRBV5-1|.
CASSYDTGEKLFF
TGCGCCAGCAGCTACGACACAGGGGAAAAACTGTTTTTT
>13|TRBJ2-7|.|TRBV5-1|TRBD2
CASSSGGPYEQYF
TGCGCCAGCAGCTCGGGAGGACCCTACGAGCAGTACTTC
>14|TRBJ1-1|.|TRBV27|.
CASSLLGGNTEAFF
TGTGCCAGCAGTTTACTCGGCGGGAACACTGAAGCTTTCTTT
>14|TRBJ1-5|.|TRBV28|.
CASSLIGANQPQHF
TGTGCCAGCAGTTTGATAGGGGCAAATCAGCCCCAGCATTTT
>16|TRBJ1-5|.|TRBV28|.
CASRRTGLTSNQPQHF
TGTGCCAGCAGACGAACGGGACTGACTAGCAATCAGCCCCAGCATTTT
>15|TRBJ2-5|.|TRBV6-5|TRBD2
CASSYSSGREETQYF
TGTGCCAGCAGTTACTCGAGCGGGAGGGAAGAGACCCAGTACTTC
>15|TRBJ1-5|.|TRBV2|TRBD1
CASRVGQGVSQPQHF
TGTGCCAGCAGGGTAGGACAGGGGGTATCTCAGCCCCAGCATTTT
>15|TRBJ1-5|few|TRBV2|.
CASTLEDSYNQPQHF
TGTGCCAGCACCCTCGAGGACAGCTACAATCAGCCCCAGCATTTT
>13|TRBJ1-5|.|TRBV28|.
CASGIGLNQPQHF
TGTGCCAGCGGTATCGGGTTAAATCAGCCCCAGCATTTT
>15|TRBJ2-1|once|TRBV13|TRBD2
CASRAGTSGIDEQFF
TGTGCCAGCAGGGCCGGGACTAGCGGGATCGATGAGCAGTTCTTC
>16|TRBJ2-3|.|TRBV6-4|TRBD2
CASSSLWGRAADTQYF
TGTGCCAGCAGTAGCCTATGGGGGAGGGCCGCTGATACGCAGTATTTT
>15|TRBJ2-1|.|TRBV5-5|TRBD2
CASSRLAGLANEQFF
TGTGCCAGCTCTCGACTAGCGGGACTCGCAAATGAGCAGTTCTTC
>14|TRBJ2-7|.|TRBV27|.
CASSLKGVGYEQYF
TGTGCCAGCAGTTTAAAAGGGGTTGGCTACGAGCAGTACTTC
>12|TRBJ1-1|.|TRBV6-1|.
CASSYKELEAFF
TGTGCCAGCAGTTATAAAGAGTTAGAGGCTTTCTTT
>17|TRBJ2-1|.|TRBV4-1|TRBD2
CASSQDPLAGSYNEQFF
TGCGCCAGCAGCCAAGATCCCTTAGCGGGATCCTACAATGAGCAGTTCTTC
>12|TRBJ2-5|.|TRBV29-1|TRBD1
CSVRQGPETQYF
TGCAGCGTGCGACAGGGCCCGGAGACCCAGTACTTC
>14|TRBJ1-1|.|TRBV7-2|.
CASSLGGMNTEAFF
TGTGCCAGCAGCTTAGGGGGCATGAACACTGAAGCTTTCTTT
>17|TRBJ2-1|.|TRBV9|.
CASSVVPGDFQYNEQFF
TGTGCCAGCAGCGTAGTCCCGGGGGACTTTCAGTACAATGAGCAGTTCTTC
>16|TRBJ2-1|.|TRBV25-1|.
CASSAQQTHSYNEQFF
TGTGCCAGCAGTGCCCAACAGACGCACTCCTACAATGAGCAGTTCTTC
>15|TRBJ2-2|.|TRBV4-1|TRBD2
CASSQGTSFFGELFF
TGCGCCAGCAGCCAAGGGACTAGCTTTTTCGGGGAGCTGTTTTTT
>14|TRBJ2-3|.|TRBV2|.
CASSVDTWADTQYF
TGTGCCAGCAGTGTGGACACTTGGGCAGATACGCAGTATTTT
>16|TRBJ2-7|once|TRBV7-9|TRBD2
CASSPPGGLVTYEQYF
TGTGCCAGCAGCCCACCGGGGGGTTTAGTGACTTACGAGCAGTACTTC